Listed here is a single TCR beta chain. The target antigen is unknown. Alongside a J-beta primer mix, a sample-barcoded 5' primer served in a second PCR lasting roughly 7 to 11 cycles. TCRdb reprocessed the 5' RACE reads via MiXCR and lists one record per CDR3 protein. Of about 1.6 million distinct CDR3 sequences in the sample, almost 35% are singletons; the top ten hold around 10%. The length of the CDR3 is 15 residues. Germline V CDR1 and CDR2: LGHDT, YNNKEL (reference sequence). V lost 4 bases, J lost 3 bases, and 16 bases lay in between. These data come from a study of blood T cells in healthy people across ages. Notes on the study in general: Percentage of naive T cells showed a strong correlation with TCR beta diversity.

The chain joins TRBV3-1 to TRBJ2-7; D tentatively reads TRBD1 or TRBD2 (5 bases each). Sequencing was performed on blood. The receptor was derived from a young woman in good health. CDR3 DNA sequence: TGTGCCAGCAGCCCACTGACCGGGGCCGACTACGAGCAGTACTTC. Translation: CASSPLTGADYEQYF.